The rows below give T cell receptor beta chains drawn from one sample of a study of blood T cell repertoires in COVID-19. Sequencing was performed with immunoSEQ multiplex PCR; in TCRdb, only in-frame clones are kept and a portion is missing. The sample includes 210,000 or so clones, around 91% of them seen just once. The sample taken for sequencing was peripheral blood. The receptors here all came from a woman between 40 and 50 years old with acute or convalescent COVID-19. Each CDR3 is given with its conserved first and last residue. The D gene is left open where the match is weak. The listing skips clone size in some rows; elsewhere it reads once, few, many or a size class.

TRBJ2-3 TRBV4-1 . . CASSQRLANTDTQYF TGCGCCAGCAGCCAAAGGCTAGCGAACACAGATACGCAGTATTTT
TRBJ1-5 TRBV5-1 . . CASSPAGVFSNQPQHF TGCGCCAGCAGCCCTGCGGGAGTCTTTAGCAATCAGCCCCAGCATTTT
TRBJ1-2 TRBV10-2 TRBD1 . CASSGGQGGYGYTF TGCGCCAGCTCAGGGGGACAGGGAGGCTATGGCTACACCTTC
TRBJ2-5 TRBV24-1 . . CATSGGETQYF TGTGCCACCAGTGGGGGCGAGACCCAGTACTTC
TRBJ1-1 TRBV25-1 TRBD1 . CASRQGGDTEAFF TGTGCCAGCCGACAGGGGGGTGACACTGAAGCTTTCTTT
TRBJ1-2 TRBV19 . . CASTPGFYGYTF TGTGCCAGTACTCCAGGATTCTATGGCTACACCTTC
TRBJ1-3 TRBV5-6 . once CASSLDKRGTIYF TGTGCCAGCAGCTTGGACAAAAGAGGCACCATATATTTT
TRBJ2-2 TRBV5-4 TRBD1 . CASSLEAGGGELFF TGTGCCAGCAGCTTGGAGGCAGGGGGAGGGGAGCTGTTTTTT
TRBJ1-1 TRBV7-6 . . CASSRLQNTEAFF TGTGCCAGCAGCCGACTACAGAACACTGAAGCTTTCTTT
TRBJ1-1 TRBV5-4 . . CASSLSGRRITEAFF TGTGCCAGCAGCTTGTCGGGTCGCAGAATAACTGAAGCTTTCTTT
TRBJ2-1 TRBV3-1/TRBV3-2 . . CASSQAGNNEQFF TGTGCCAGCAGCCAAGCAGGCAACAATGAGCAGTTCTTC
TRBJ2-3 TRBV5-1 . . CASNPRTDYYTQYF TGCGCCAGCAACCCCCGGACTGACTATTATACGCAGTATTTT
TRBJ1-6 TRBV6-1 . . CASSEQRVGDSPLHF TGTGCCAGCAGTGAACAGCGGGTAGGAGATTCACCCCTCCACTTT
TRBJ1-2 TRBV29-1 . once CSVVAGGGAGYGYTF TGCAGCGTTGTAGCCGGGGGAGGGGCTGGCTATGGCTACACCTTC
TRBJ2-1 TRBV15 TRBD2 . CATSRDGPGGAVMQFF TGTGCCACCAGCAGAGATGGGCCCGGGGGGGCTGTTATGCAGTTCTTC
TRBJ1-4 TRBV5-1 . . CASSFRGFEKLFF TGCGCCAGCAGCTTTAGAGGATTTGAAAAACTGTTTTTT
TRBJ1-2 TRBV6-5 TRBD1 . CASSTGGGWDGYTF TGTGCCAGCAGCACAGGGGGCGGGTGGGATGGCTACACCTTC
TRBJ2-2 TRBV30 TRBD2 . CAWSLLAGAKTGELFF TGTGCCTGGAGTCTACTAGCGGGGGCTAAAACCGGGGAGCTGTTTTTT
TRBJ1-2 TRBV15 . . CATSRVRTGLGPGYTF TGTGCCACCAGCAGAGTCCGCACAGGGCTGGGGCCCGGCTACACCTTC
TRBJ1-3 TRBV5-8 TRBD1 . CASSLRGQGASGNTIYF TGTGCCAGCAGCTTGAGGGGACAGGGGGCCTCTGGAAACACCATATATTTT
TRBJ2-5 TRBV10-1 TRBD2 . CASSDGLAGTQYF TGCGCCAGCAGTGACGGACTAGCTGGGACCCAGTACTTC
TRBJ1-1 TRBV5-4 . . CASSEQIFSEAFF TGTGCCAGCAGCGAACAGATTTTCAGTGAAGCTTTCTTT
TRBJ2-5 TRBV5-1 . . CASRSLDQETQYF TGCGCCAGCAGATCCCTAGATCAAGAGACCCAGTACTTC
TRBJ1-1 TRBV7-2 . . CASRYIFQTGEAFF TGTGCCAGCAGGTATATTTTCCAGACAGGTGAAGCTTTCTTT
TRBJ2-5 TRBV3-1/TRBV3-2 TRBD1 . CASSQTTGGRETQYF TGTGCCAGCAGCCAAACTACAGGGGGACGGGAGACCCAGTACTTC
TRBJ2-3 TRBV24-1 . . CATSDLTEGSGDTQYF TGTGCCACCAGTGACCTGACTGAGGGCTCGGGAGATACGCAGTATTTT
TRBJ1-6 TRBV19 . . CASGRGQLNSPLHF TGTGCCAGCGGCCGTGGACAGCTTAATTCACCCCTCCACTTT
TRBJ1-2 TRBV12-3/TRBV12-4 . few CASSSQINYGYTF TGTGCCAGCAGTTCCCAGATAAACTATGGCTACACCTTC
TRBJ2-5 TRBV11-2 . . CASSLGRLQETQYF TGTGCCAGCAGCTTAGGCCGACTCCAAGAGACCCAGTACTTC
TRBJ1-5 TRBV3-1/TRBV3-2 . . CASSQTGSGQPQHF TGTGCCAGCAGCCAAACCGGTTCGGGGCAGCCCCAGCATTTT
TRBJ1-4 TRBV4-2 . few CASSQDLSSHKGEKLFF TGTGCCAGCAGCCAAGATCTTAGCAGTCACAAGGGGGAAAAACTGTTTTTT
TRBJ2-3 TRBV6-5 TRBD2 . CASTLLAGGVDTQYF TGTGCCAGCACTTTACTAGCGGGGGGGGTGGATACGCAGTATTTT
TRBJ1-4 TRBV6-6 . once CASSYSAGEKLFF TGTGCCAGCAGTTACTCGGCGGGTGAAAAACTGTTTTTT
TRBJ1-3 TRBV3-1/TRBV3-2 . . CASSQGFSSGNTIYF TGTGCCAGCAGCCAAGGGTTCAGCTCTGGAAACACCATATATTTT
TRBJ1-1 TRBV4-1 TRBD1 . CASSRGGQGGGKNTEAFF TGCGCCAGCAGCCGGGGTGGACAGGGAGGGGGTAAAAACACTGAAGCTTTCTTT